These 8 T cell receptor beta chains were sequenced from one sample in a study of blood T cell dynamics during melanoma immunotherapy. TCRdb keeps only in-frame clones here, not all; method: immunoSEQ multiplex PCR. The table has about 13,000 clones, roughly 86% seen once. Time point defined: pre-treatment baseline. Here the sequenced sample was blood, taken from a patient treated with checkpoint blockade. Receptor source: a human donor with melanoma.

The V and J genes are TRBV27 and TRBJ2-1, with a weak D call TRBD1 (5 bases). The germline V gene encodes CDR1 MNHEY and CDR2 SMNVEV (reference sequence). The CDR3 contains 13 residues. V dropped 3 bases and J dropped 5 bases, with 8 bases sitting between them. CDR3 protein: CASSFRQNNEQFF. In nucleotides, the CDR3 is TGTGCCAGCAGTTTTAGACAGAACAATGAGCAGTTCTTC.

V gene TRBV5-1 combines with J gene TRBJ2-5, with a tentative D call TRBD2 (6 bases). Trimming shortened V by 0 bases and J by 5 bases, and 17 bases separated the two germline ends. The CDR3 has 16 residues. Germline V gene data show CDR1 as SGHRS and CDR2 as YFSETQ. CDR3 in DNA: TGCGCCAGCAGCTTGGGTCGTCGGGACTGGGAGGAGACCCAGTACTTC. Protein: CASSLGRRDWEETQYF.

This chain uses TRBV5-4 with TRBJ2-2; 9 bases are shared with TRBD2. This CDR3 spans 14 amino acids. Trimming took 3 bases from V and 7 from J; bases not matched to a gene: 4. Germline V CDR1 and CDR2: SGHNT, YYREEE (reference sequence). DNA of the CDR3: TGTGCCAGCAGCTCTAGCGGGGTTGGCGGGGAGCTGTTTTTT. Residues: CASSSSGVGGELFF. Drawing the rest from reference TRBV5-4 and TRBJ2-2, the complete variable domain is ETGVTQSPTHLIKTRGQQVTLRCSSQSGHNTVSWYQQALGQGPQFIFQYYREEENGRGNFPPRFSGLQFPNYSSELNVNALELDDSALYLCASSSSGVGGELFFGEGSRLTVL.

This chain joins TRBV4-3 and TRBJ2-7; possibly TRBD1 for D (6 bases). The CDR3 runs 15 residues. V gave up 3 bases and J gave up 3 bases, with 15 bases separating them. Germline V gene data show CDR1 as LGHNA and CDR2 as YSLEER. For the CDR3, the DNA is TGCGCCAGCAGCCACTCCCGGGACACCTTCTACGAGCAGTACTTC. Its protein is CASSHSRDTFYEQYF.

This chain uses TRBV9 with TRBJ2-1; possibly TRBD1 or TRBD2 for D (5 bases each). The CDR3 consists of 14 residues. V gave up 3 bases and J gave up 8 bases, with 15 bases separating them. Germline V gene sequence: CDR1 SGDLS, CDR2 YYNGEE. CDR3 in DNA: TGTGCCAGCAGCGGGTGGGACCTGGTTCATGAGCAGTTCTTC. This sequence encodes CASSGWDLVHEQFF.

This rearrangement joins TRBV6-1 to TRBJ2-1; 7 bases line up with TRBD2. The germline V gene encodes CDR1 MNHNS and CDR2 SASEGT. Losses at the gene ends were 8 bases for V and 0 bases for J; bases not matched to a gene: 4. The CDR3 has 14 amino acids. CDR3 DNA sequence: TGTGCCAGCCCAGCGGGACCCTCCTACAATGAGCAGTTCTTC. Its translation: CASPAGPSYNEQFF.

V is TRBV27 and J is TRBJ1-1, with D possibly matching TRBD1 (6 bases). The germline V gene encodes CDR1 MNHEY and CDR2 SMNVEV (reference sequence). The V end lost 2 bases, the J end lost 8 bases, and 18 bases lay between the germline ends. CDR3 length equals 15 residues. CDR3 residues: CASSLTVGGPLEAFF. For the CDR3, the DNA is TGTGCCAGCAGTTTAACGGTTGGGGGGCCCCTAGAAGCTTTCTTT.

The chain combines TRBV10-3 with TRBJ2-2; the match to TRBD1 covers 7 bases. CDR1 is ENHRY, CDR2 SYGVKD, per germline. J gave up 5 bases and V 10 bases, and 10 bases lay outside the gene matches. The length of the CDR3 is 14 residues. The CDR3 DNA follows: TGTGCCACGAGACCCGGGACAGATACCGGGGAGCTGTTTTTT. The encoded protein is CATRPGTDTGELFF.